Listed here are 8 T cell receptor beta chains from one sample, sequenced in a study of T cell repertoires in cytomegalovirus infection. Their cognate antigens are unknown. TCRdb re-called the reads with MiXCR, one entry per CDR3 protein. The sample gives approximately 270,000 distinct CDR3 sequences, approximately 22% of which show up once; about 20% is in the top ten. The sequenced sample was cultured PBMCs, obtained from culture after CMV antigen stimulation. These receptors were obtained from a human donor in good health (CMV status not recorded). Some clones in this sample may be carry-over from other donors' samples.

V and J are TRBV7-3 and TRBJ2-5, with 7 bases that match TRBD1. The germline gives CDR1 SGHTA, CDR2 FQGTGA. After removal of 5 bases from V and 2 bases from J, the junction contained 5 bases not matched to a gene. CDR3 length: 14 residues. CDR3 residues: CASSPDRDQETQYF. CDR3 sequence (DNA): TGTGCCAGCAGCCCCGACAGGGATCAAGAGACCCAGTACTTC.

This clonotype occurred many times. The chain carries TRBV24-1 and TRBJ2-7, with D possibly TRBD2 on 6 matching bases. The V end lost 2 bases, the J end lost 4 bases, and 17 bases lay between the germline ends. CDR1 is KGHDR, CDR2 SFDVKD, per germline. This CDR3 is 16 amino acids long. The CDR3 protein is CATSDSLAGGMYEQYF. DNA of the CDR3: TGTGCCACCAGTGATTCACTAGCCGGAGGTATGTACGAGCAGTACTTC.

The chain uses TRBV10-3 and TRBJ2-3, with D perhaps matching TRBD2 (5 bases). The V and J ends lost 4 bases and 0 bases respectively, with 11 bases between them. CDR3 length: 15 residues. Germline V gene data show CDR1 as ENHRY and CDR2 as SYGVKD. Here the CDR3 reads CAISGARTSTDTQYF. The CDR3 DNA is TGTGCCATCAGTGGGGCCAGGACTAGCACAGATACGCAGTATTTT.

This sequence joins TRBV28 and TRBJ2-5, with TRBD2 as a possible D gene (7 bases). The CDR3 consists of 14 residues. The V gene lost 10 bases and the J gene lost 1 base, with 16 bases spanning the gap. Germline values: CDR1 MDHEN, CDR2 SYDVKM. The CDR3 loop reads CATRGGGSQETQYF. The DNA for the CDR3 is TGTGCCACCCGGGGAGGGGGGTCCCAAGAGACCCAGTACTTC.

The chain recombines TRBV5-4 with TRBJ1-6, with D possibly TRBD1 on 5 matching bases. The CDR3 totals 14 residues. The germline V gene has CDR1 SGHNT and CDR2 YYREEE (reference sequence). Trimming pared 3 bases from V and 7 bases from J, leaving 11 bases between. The CDR3 protein is CASSSDSANSPLHF. In nucleotides, the CDR3 is TGTGCCAGCAGCTCCGACAGCGCGAATTCACCCCTCCACTTT. Together with reference TRBV5-4 and TRBJ1-6, the CDR3 gives the full variable domain: ETGVTQSPTHLIKTRGQQVTLRCSSQSGHNTVSWYQQALGQGPQFIFQYYREEENGRGNFPPRFSGLQFPNYSSELNVNALELDDSALYLCASSSDSANSPLHFGNGTRLTVT.

This clonotype occurred a few times. The rearrangement joins TRBV11-3 to TRBJ2-3; possibly TRBD2 for D (7 bases). This CDR3 is built from 15 residues. V was clipped by 7 bases and J by 4 bases, with 18 bases between them. Germline CDR1 is SGHNT and CDR2 is YENEEA. The CDR3 sequence: CASTDTEGGSDTQYF. In DNA, the CDR3 is TGTGCCAGCACCGACACCGAGGGGGGGTCAGATACGCAGTATTTT.

The CDR3 DNA follows: TGTGCCAGCAGTTACTCCCCGGCAGTCCAGTACTTC. Encoded protein: CASSYSPAVQYF. The genes are TRBV6-5 and TRBJ2-5, with no clear D. V lost 0 bases to trimming and J lost 10 bases, with 9 bases between them. The length of the CDR3 is 12 residues. Germline CDR1 reads MNHEY; CDR2 reads SVGAGI.

Ten or more counts support this clonotype. The chain carries TRBV7-2 and TRBJ2-1; 10 positions agree with TRBD2. Germline V gives CDR1 SGHTA, CDR2 FQGNSA. V shed 5 bases, J shed 5 bases, and the junction held 3 bases outside the gene matches. This CDR3 spans 14 amino acids. CDR3 in amino acids: CASSRTSGNNEQFF. CDR3 coding DNA: TGTGCCAGCAGCCGGACTAGCGGCAACAATGAGCAGTTCTTC.